One and the same sample provided the 20 T cell receptor beta chains below, sequenced in a study of blood T cell repertoires in COVID-19. Repertoires were generated with immunoSEQ multiplex PCR, while TCRdb's copy carries only in-frame clones and drops some. The sample consists of fewer than 450,000 clones, 90% of them appearing once. The specimen was PBMCs or T cells enriched from blood (not recorded which). The source is a man aged 18 to 30 who had recovered from COVID-19.

This clone was observed a single time. The rearrangement uses TRBV5-4 and TRBJ2-2, with D uncertain. From germline, CDR1 is SGHNT and CDR2 YYREEE (reference sequence). This CDR3 region has 14 residues. V was cut by 5 bases and J by 1 base, with 9 bases left in between. CDR3 protein: CASRALENTGELFF. The CDR3 DNA reads as TGTGCCAGCAGGGCCCTAGAGAACACCGGGGAGCTGTTTTTT.

The CDR3 sequence: CASSRRSGTVVNTIYF. The DNA of the CDR3 is TGTGCCAGCAGCCGGCGGTCCGGGACAGTCGTAAACACCATATATTTT. The V call is TRBV5-6, the J call TRBJ1-3; 7 bases are shared with TRBD1. Germline V gene data show CDR1 as SGHDT and CDR2 as YYEEEE. The V and J ends lost 4 bases and 6 bases, in that order; junction bases with no gene match: 13. This CDR3 comprises 16 residues.

V and J are TRBV9 and TRBJ2-7; TRBD2 aligns across 7 bases. This CDR3 is 15 amino acids long. Germline CDR1 SGDLS, CDR2 YYNGEE. J lost 3 bases, V lost 4 bases, and 10 bases had no gene match. The CDR3 sequence is CASSFRSGEIYEQYF. CDR3 sequence (DNA): TGTGCCAGCAGCTTTCGAAGCGGGGAAATCTACGAGCAGTACTTC. The full variable domain, completed using reference TRBV9 and TRBJ2-7, is DSGVTQTPKHLITATGQRVTLRCSPRSGDLSVYWYQQSLDQGLQFLIQYYNGEERAKGNILERFSAQQFPDLHSELNLSSLELGDSALYFCASSFRSGEIYEQYFGPGTRLTVT.

This clone was seen a single time. The chain joins TRBV19 to TRBJ1-6; no reliable D call. V was trimmed by 5 bases and J by 4 bases, leaving 3 bases between them. The germline V gene encodes CDR1 LNHDA and CDR2 SQIVND (reference sequence). This CDR3 spans 12 amino acids. The CDR3 here is CASSQYNSPLHF. The CDR3 coding sequence is TGTGCCAGTAGTCAGTATAATTCACCCCTCCACTTT.

This chain connects TRBV5-1 to TRBJ1-1; D unresolved. With 1 base removed from V and 1 base from J, the gap between germline ends came to 20 bases. Looked up from germline, CDR1 is SGHRS and CDR2 is YFSETQ. CDR3 length equals 18 residues. CDR3 DNA: TGCGCCAGCAGCTTGCCTCATACGACGCGACCGGGGAACACTGAAGCTTTCTTT. It encodes CASSLPHTTRPGNTEAFF.

The V and J genes are TRBV2 and TRBJ2-2; possible D gene TRBD1, 6 bases. Between the trimmed V and J ends, which lost 6 bases and 4 bases, there was a span of 15 bases. CDR3 length: 15 residues. CDR1 is SNHLY, CDR2 FYNNEI, per germline. CDR3 coding DNA: TGTGCCAGCAGCCTGACACAGGGCAGCACCGGGGAGCTGTTTTTT. Translation: CASSLTQGSTGELFF.

The V call is TRBV9, the J call TRBJ2-1, with 7 bases matching TRBD1. This CDR3 has 14 amino acids. The ends lost 2 bases at V and 8 bases at J; junction bases unmatched: 7. Germline V gene data show CDR1 as SGDLS and CDR2 as YYNGEE. The DNA for the CDR3 is TGTGCCAGCAGCGTCGACAGGGTTTTAGATGAGCAGTTCTTC. Translated: CASSVDRVLDEQFF.

J is TRBJ1-5 and V is TRBV3-1 (or the pseudogene TRBV3-2), with no clear D. Between the trimmed V and J ends, which lost 1 base and 4 bases, there was a span of 8 bases. CDR3 length: 14 residues. Germline-derived CDR1 and CDR2 are LGHDT and YNNKEL (reference sequence). As DNA, the CDR3 is TGTGCCAGCAGCCAAGCCCTAGGAAATCAGCCCCAGCATTTT. Its translation: CASSQALGNQPQHF.

The DNA for the CDR3 is TGTGCCAGCAGCTTGGCTCTGAACACTGAAGCTTTCTTT. Its translation is CASSLALNTEAFF. The V and J genes are TRBV7-9 and TRBJ1-1; D gene uncertain. Germline V gene data show CDR1 as SEHNR and CDR2 as FQNEAQ (reference sequence). The CDR3 contains 13 residues. Trimming pared 3 bases from V and 0 bases from J, leaving 5 bases between.

This rearrangement joins TRBV7-3 to TRBJ2-1; 8 bases fit TRBD2. Per germline, CDR1 SGHTA and CDR2 FQGTGA. Losses at the gene ends were 1 base for V and 4 bases for J; bases not matched to a gene: 3. CDR3 length: 15 residues. CDR3 amino acids: CASSLRASGYNEQFF. As DNA, the CDR3 is TGTGCCAGCAGCTTAAGGGCTAGCGGGTACAATGAGCAGTTCTTC.

The chain employs TRBV7-3 and TRBJ2-2; 13 bases fit TRBD2. From germline, CDR1 is SGHTA and CDR2 FQGTGA. J gave up 5 bases and V 5 bases, and 8 bases lay outside the gene matches. This CDR3 has 17 amino acids. The DNA of the CDR3 is TGTGCCAGCAGCCCGCGAACGGGACTAGCGGGAACCGGGGAGCTGTTTTTT. Amino acids: CASSPRTGLAGTGELFF.

This clone was recorded a few times. The chain links TRBV6-1 to TRBJ2-1; D is possibly TRBD1 (6 bases). CDR1 and CDR2 from the germline V gene are MNHNS and SASEGT. The V and J ends lost 2 bases and 2 bases respectively, with 10 bases between them. CDR3 size: 15 residues. The CDR3 loop reads CASSEMDRAYNEQFF. CDR3 DNA sequence: TGTGCCAGCAGTGAAATGGACAGAGCCTACAATGAGCAGTTCTTC.

V usage is TRBV3-1 (or the pseudogene TRBV3-2) and J usage is TRBJ1-3; TRBD1 might be the D (6 bases). V was trimmed by 2 bases and J by 3 bases, leaving 11 bases between them. CDR1 and CDR2 (germline): LGHDT, YNNKEL (reference sequence). The CDR3 consists of 15 residues. The CDR3 nucleotides read TGTGCCAGCAGCCAAATTGGGGGCGGTGGAAACACCATATATTTT. Its protein is CASSQIGGGGNTIYF.

The chain is built from TRBV4-1 and TRBJ1-1, with 9 bases that match TRBD1. This CDR3 is built from 19 residues. Germline V gene lookup returns CDR1 MGHRA and CDR2 YSYEKL. Trimming at V came to 4 bases and at J to 0 bases, leaving 15 bases not matched to a gene. The CDR3 region has the DNA TGCGCCAGCAGCCCCTCACCCCCGGGACAGGGTTTCATGAACACTGAAGCTTTCTTT. It yields the protein CASSPSPPGQGFMNTEAFF.

The CDR3 region has the DNA TGCGCCAGCAGCCCCTGGGGACAACCGGGACAGAGCTTCACTGAAGCTTTCTTT. Protein: CASSPWGQPGQSFTEAFF. This chain links TRBV5-1 with TRBJ1-1, with 7 nucleotides matching TRBD1. V lost 4 bases to trimming and J lost 4 bases; unmatched junction nucleotides: 19. From germline, CDR1 is SGHRS and CDR2 YFSETQ. The CDR3 is 18 residues long.

The gene calls are TRBV7-2 and TRBJ1-5, with a tentative D call TRBD1 (6 bases). Per germline, CDR1 SGHTA and CDR2 FQGNSA. Trimming stripped 4 bases from V and 0 bases from J, with 16 bases between. The CDR3 is 17 residues long. CDR3 sequence reads: CASSSLSGVNSNQPQHF. In DNA form, the CDR3 reads TGTGCCAGCAGCTCACTATCAGGGGTGAATAGCAATCAGCCCCAGCATTTT. The full variable domain, with the rest looked up from reference TRBV7-2 and TRBJ1-5, is GAGVSQSPSNKVTEKGKDVELRCDPISGHTALYWYRQSLGQGLEFLIYFQGNSAPDKSGLPSDRFSAERTGGSVSTLTIQRTQQEDSAVYLCASSSLSGVNSNQPQHFGDGTRLSIL.

The CDR3 DNA follows: TGTGCCAGCAGTTTGACAGGGGAAAACGAGCAGTACTTC. Translating it yields CASSLTGENEQYF. J is TRBJ2-7 and V is TRBV28; 8 positions match TRBD1. The CDR3 extends over 13 amino acids. The germline CDR1 and CDR2 sequences are MDHEN and SYDVKM. V lost 3 bases, J lost 5 bases, and 3 bases stayed unmatched.

The rearrangement joins TRBV4-1 to TRBJ2-6; D is possibly TRBD2 (5 bases). This CDR3 comprises 19 residues. Per germline, CDR1 MGHRA and CDR2 YSYEKL. Trimming took 1 base from V and 0 from J, leaving 16 bases between them. CDR3 sequence (DNA): TGCGCCAGCAGCCAAGGGAGTGGAGGAACCAACTCTGGGGCCAACGTCCTGACTTTC. Its protein product is CASSQGSGGTNSGANVLTF.

The rearrangement joins TRBV5-5 to TRBJ1-4, with D possibly being TRBD1 (5 bases). The V end was cut by 1 base, the J end by 0 bases, with 13 bases between. CDR1 SGHKS and CDR2 YYEKEE come from the germline V gene (reference sequence). This CDR3 comprises 17 residues. The CDR3 bases are TGTGCCAGCAGCTTGAAGGGGATTCAAGCAACTAATGAAAAACTGTTTTTT. This translates into CASSLKGIQATNEKLFF.

The chain couples TRBV6-4 to TRBJ1-6; perhaps TRBD1 as D (6 bases). CDR3 length: 14 amino acids. V was trimmed by 10 bases and J by 4 bases, leaving 14 bases between them. Per germline, CDR1 MRHNA and CDR2 SNTAGT. The CDR3 sequence is CANPDRPYNSPLHF. The CDR3 DNA sequence: TGTGCCAACCCAGACAGGCCTTATAATTCACCCCTCCACTTT.